These 27 T cell receptor beta chains originate from one sample sequenced in a study of T cell responses to AZD1222 COVID-19 vaccine. Clones were sequenced by immunoSEQ multiplex PCR, and TCRdb holds only the in-frame ones, with some missing. This sample has under 85,000 clones, with 70% to 90% found just once. Sample: peripheral blood, taken on day 0 of AZD1222 vaccination. The receptors were sampled from an adult in good health.

The chain has TRBV6-5 and TRBJ1-2, with 7 bases that match TRBD1. Germline lookup yields CDR1 MNHEY and CDR2 SVGAGI. The junction had 6 bases not matched to a gene; V was cut back by 0 bases and J by 5 bases. The CDR3 has 15 residues. CDR3 amino acids: CASSYSLDRVYGYTF. In DNA form, the CDR3 reads TGTGCCAGCAGTTACTCCCTAGACAGGGTATATGGCTACACCTTC.

The chain joins TRBV5-5 to TRBJ1-2; TRBD1 agrees at 9 bases. The trim removed 0 bases at V and 3 bases at J, leaving 6 bases unmatched. The CDR3 runs 16 residues. The V gene's germline CDR1 is SGHKS and CDR2 YYEKEE (reference sequence). The CDR3 region is CASSLGGQGFDYGYTF. As DNA, the CDR3 is TGTGCCAGCAGCTTGGGCGGACAGGGGTTTGACTATGGCTACACCTTC. Supplemented by reference TRBV5-5 and TRBJ1-2, the full variable domain reads DAGVTQSPTHLIKTRGQQVTLRCSPISGHKSVSWYQQVLGQGPQFIFQYYEKEERGRGNFPDRFSARQFPNYSSELNVNALLLGDSALYLCASSLGGQGFDYGYTFGSGTRLTVV.

The J gene is TRBJ1-1, the V gene TRBV5-1; D is perhaps TRBD1 (6 bases). The CDR3 sequence is 13 residues long. Trimming took off 0 bases at V and 3 bases at J, with 6 bases between the two ends. Germline V gives CDR1 SGHRS, CDR2 YFSETQ. The CDR3 region has the DNA TGCGCCAGCAGCTTGGGGGGGCACACTGAAGCTTTCTTT. This sequence encodes CASSLGGHTEAFF.

The V call is TRBV18, the J call TRBJ2-5; D gene ambiguous. The CDR3 is 12 amino acids. V was clipped by 2 bases and J by 6 bases, with 7 bases between them. Germline-derived CDR1 and CDR2 are KGHSH and LQKENI. CDR3 nucleotide sequence: TGTGCCAGCTCACCAGGGCGCCAGACCCAGTACTTC. Amino acid sequence: CASSPGRQTQYF.

CDR3: CSVLDSSRSSPLEAFF. The CDR3 DNA reads as TGCAGCGTTCTGGACAGTTCTCGCTCGTCTCCCCTTGAAGCTTTCTTT. The chain employs TRBV29-1 and TRBJ1-1; TRBD1 is a possible D gene (6 bases). The germline V gene has CDR1 SQVTM and CDR2 ANQGSEA. This CDR3 is built from 16 residues. The V end was cut by 5 bases, the J end by 7 bases, with 26 bases between. Together with reference TRBV29-1 and TRBJ1-1, the CDR3 gives the full variable domain: SAVISQKPSRDICQRGTSLTIQCQVDSQVTMMFWYRQQPGQSLTLIATANQGSEATYESGFVIDKFPISRPNLTFSTLTVSNMSPEDSSIYLCSVLDSSRSSPLEAFFGQGTRLTVV.

The chain couples TRBV5-1 to TRBJ2-6; D gene uncertain. The length of the CDR3 is 15 residues. Germline loops: CDR1 SGHRS, CDR2 YFSETQ. Trimming shortened V by 0 bases and J by 2 bases, and 6 bases separated the two germline ends. CDR3 sequence (DNA): TGCGCCAGCAGCTTGGATCAGGCTGGGGCCAACGTCCTGACTTTC. It specifies CASSLDQAGANVLTF.

The CDR3 region has the DNA TGTGCCACCAGTGACCGGACTAGCGGGAAACAACCCACAGATACGCAGTATTTT. Translating gives CATSDRTSGKQPTDTQYF. This sequence joins TRBV24-1 and TRBJ2-3, with 12 bases identical to TRBD2. V lost 4 bases, J lost 2 bases, and 9 bases stayed unmatched. CDR1 and CDR2 from the germline V gene are KGHDR and SFDVKD. This CDR3 spans 18 amino acids.

J is TRBJ1-5 and V is TRBV4-1, with TRBD1 matching 7 bases. The J segment lost 0 bases and the V segment lost 1 base, leaving 18 bases of the junction unmatched. The CDR3 extends over 21 amino acids. Germline assignment: CDR1 MGHRA and CDR2 YSYEKL. CDR3 nucleotides: TGCGCCAGCAGCCAAGGGTCAACGTGGACAGGTTTTTCATATAGCAATCAGCCCCAGCATTTT. It is translated as CASSQGSTWTGFSYSNQPQHF.

The chain links TRBV28 to TRBJ1-5, with D possibly being TRBD1 (5 bases). Germline-derived CDR1 and CDR2 are MDHEN and SYDVKM. CDR3 length: 15 residues. The ends were cut back, 6 bases at V and 2 bases at J, with 14 bases in the middle. The CDR3 here is CASSPQGLGNQPQHF. The CDR3 DNA reads TGTGCCAGCAGCCCTCAGGGATTGGGCAATCAGCCCCAGCATTTT. Based on the CDR3 plus reference TRBV28 and TRBJ1-5, the full variable domain is DVKVTQSSRYLVKRTGEKVFLECVQDMDHENMFWYRQDPGLGLRLIYFSYDVKMKEKGDIPEGYSVSREKKERFSLILESASTNQTSMYLCASSPQGLGNQPQHFGDGTRLSIL.

This chain connects TRBV10-1 to TRBJ2-7; 11 bases fit TRBD1. The J segment lost 7 bases and the V segment lost 6 bases, leaving 11 bases of the junction unmatched. Germline V gene sequence: CDR1 WNHNN, CDR2 SYGVQD (reference sequence). The CDR3 length is 15 residues. The CDR3 reads CASSAGGTGGREQYF. CDR3 sequence (DNA): TGCGCCAGCAGCGCGGGTGGGACAGGGGGAAGGGAGCAGTACTTC.

Only one count was recorded for this clone. The DNA of the CDR3 is TGTGCCAGCTGCCGGGACAGACAAGAGACCCAGTACTTC. Protein: CASCRDRQETQYF. This chain links TRBV7-8 with TRBJ2-5, with 7 bases fitting TRBD1. CDR3 size: 13 residues. V shed 8 bases, J shed 2 bases, and the junction held 5 bases outside the gene matches. Germline V CDR1 and CDR2: SGHVS, FQNEAQ.

In DNA form, the CDR3 reads TGTGCCAGCAGTTACGGAATGGGCGGGGAGCTGTTTTTT. It translates to CASSYGMGGELFF. The rearrangement links TRBV6-6 to TRBJ2-2; no firm D call. Trimming removed 2 bases at V and 7 bases at J, with 8 bases between. From germline, CDR1 is MNHNY and CDR2 SVGAGI (reference sequence). The length of the CDR3 is 13 residues.

This chain uses TRBV29-1 with TRBJ1-5; no clear D. Germline V gene data show CDR1 as SQVTM and CDR2 as ANQGSEA. Trimming removed 1 base from V and 1 base from J, with 11 bases in between. The CDR3 is 15 residues long. The CDR3 bases are TGCAGCGTTGAAGTGTCGCCGGGGAGCAATCAGCCCCAGCATTTT. This translates into CSVEVSPGSNQPQHF.

This clone was seen just once. The chain has TRBV19 and TRBJ1-1; unclear D gene. Germline loops: CDR1 LNHDA, CDR2 SQIVND (reference sequence). V lost 5 bases, J lost 4 bases, and 14 bases lay in between. The CDR3 runs to 14 residues. CDR3 amino acids: CASSFVWPATEAFF. CDR3 nucleotides: TGTGCCAGTAGTTTTGTTTGGCCAGCCACTGAAGCTTTCTTT.

This chain links TRBV2 with TRBJ2-2; TRBD2 matches 13 bases. Losses at the gene ends were 7 bases for V and 7 bases for J; bases not matched to a gene: 6. The germline gives CDR1 SNHLY, CDR2 FYNNEI. The CDR3 covers 15 residues. The CDR3 reads CASTWTSGSVGELFF. As DNA, the CDR3 is TGTGCCAGCACCTGGACTAGCGGGAGTGTCGGGGAGCTGTTTTTT.

This chain uses TRBV29-1 with TRBJ1-3; D remains unclear. The length of the CDR3 is 16 residues. Trimming took off 7 bases at V and 0 bases at J, with 19 bases between the two ends. Germline V gene data show CDR1 as SQVTM and CDR2 as ANQGSEA. As DNA, the CDR3 is TGCAGCGCAATGGGCCTCGGCTGGAGCTCTGGAAACACCATATATTTT. Translating gives CSAMGLGWSSGNTIYF.

The chain has TRBV18 and TRBJ1-4; tentative D call: TRBD1 (6 bases). V gave up 3 bases and J gave up 5 bases, with 7 bases separating them. The CDR3 length is 13 residues. Per germline, CDR1 KGHSH and CDR2 LQKENI. The CDR3 loop is CASSPRGNEKLFF. In nucleotides, the CDR3 is TGTGCCAGCTCACCGAGGGGGAATGAAAAACTGTTTTTT.

The J gene is TRBJ2-3, the V gene TRBV2; tentatively, D is TRBD1 (6 bases). CDR1 is SNHLY and CDR2 is FYNNEI in the germline V gene. CDR3 size: 12 residues. The V end was cut by 6 bases, the J end by 5 bases, with 9 bases between. The CDR3 DNA sequence: TGTGCCAGCAGACAGGGTTTAGATACGCAGTATTTT. Translating gives CASRQGLDTQYF.

The chain uses TRBV7-9 and TRBJ2-5, with D tentatively TRBD2 (6 bases). The CDR3 totals 17 residues. Germline V gene sequence: CDR1 SEHNR, CDR2 FQNEAQ (reference sequence). V was shortened by 5 bases and J by 2 bases, with 21 bases between the two germline ends. The CDR3 DNA sequence: TGTGCCAGCAGCCCCCCGTTTCGCGGGGTGCATCAAGAGACCCAGTACTTC. Translating it yields CASSPPFRGVHQETQYF. Full variable domain (outside the CDR3, taken from reference TRBV7-9 and TRBJ2-5): DTGVSQNPRHKITKRGQNVTFRCDPISEHNRLYWYRQTLGQGPEFLTYFQNEAQLEKSRLLSDRFSAERPKGSFSTLEIQRTEQGDSAMYLCASSPPFRGVHQETQYFGPGTRLLVL.

V and J are TRBV3-1 (or the pseudogene TRBV3-2) and TRBJ2-1, with a possible D match to TRBD2 (6 bases). V was pared by 7 bases and J by 4 bases, with 20 bases between. This CDR3 is built from 16 residues. CDR1 LGHDT and CDR2 YNNKEL come from the germline V gene (reference sequence). The CDR3 nucleotides read TGTGCCAGCACCCGAGGATGGGTAGCGGAGTACAATGAGCAGTTCTTC. It codes for CASTRGWVAEYNEQFF.

The J gene is TRBJ1-2, the V gene TRBV5-6; tentative D call: TRBD1 (5 bases). CDR1 is SGHDT, CDR2 YYEEEE, per germline. The V end lost 4 bases, the J end lost 12 bases, and 16 bases lay between the germline ends. The CDR3 runs 12 residues. The CDR3 here is CASSNPDRVHTF. CDR3 DNA sequence: TGTGCCAGCAGCAACCCCGACAGAGTGCACACCTTC.

The DNA for the CDR3 is TGCGCCAGCAGCCCACCCGACAGGGGTAATGAAAAACTGTTTTTT. This gives the protein CASSPPDRGNEKLFF. This chain connects TRBV4-1 to TRBJ1-4, with TRBD1 matching over 8 bases. Trimming at V came to 4 bases and at J to 4 bases, leaving 5 bases not matched to a gene. CDR3 length: 15 amino acids. The germline V gene encodes CDR1 MGHRA and CDR2 YSYEKL.

The chain uses TRBV29-1 and TRBJ1-4; D gene uncertain. V lost 4 bases and J 5 bases, leaving 11 bases between the germline ends. This CDR3 region has 13 residues. The germline V gene encodes CDR1 SQVTM and CDR2 ANQGSEA. CDR3 nucleotides: TGCAGCGTTGGGCCGGATCAGAATGAAAAACTGTTTTTT. It is translated as CSVGPDQNEKLFF. The full variable domain, completed using reference TRBV29-1 and TRBJ1-4, is SAVISQKPSRDICQRGTSLTIQCQVDSQVTMMFWYRQQPGQSLTLIATANQGSEATYESGFVIDKFPISRPNLTFSTLTVSNMSPEDSSIYLCSVGPDQNEKLFFGSGTQLSVL.

This chain links TRBV7-9 with TRBJ1-5; D is perhaps TRBD1 (6 bases). The V end lost 3 bases, the J end lost 6 bases, and 12 bases lay between the germline ends. The CDR3 extends over 14 amino acids. Per germline, CDR1 SEHNR and CDR2 FQNEAQ (reference sequence). CDR3 nucleotides: TGTGCCAGCAGCTTGCACAGGGACGGTCAGCCCCAGCATTTT. Protein sequence: CASSLHRDGQPQHF.

The rearrangement links TRBV27 to TRBJ1-6; 8 nucleotides line up with TRBD1. The CDR3 consists of 15 residues. Germline CDR1 is MNHEY and CDR2 is SMNVEV (reference sequence). The V and J ends lost 3 bases and 12 bases, in that order; junction bases with no gene match: 10. The CDR3 loop is CASSFHPGTGQPLHF. CDR3 bases: TGTGCCAGCAGTTTTCACCCCGGGACAGGTCAACCCCTCCACTTT.

V is TRBV5-4 and J is TRBJ2-5; 7 bases map to TRBD1. This CDR3 is 15 amino acids long. Trimming cost V 3 bases and J 0 bases; bases outside gene matches: 5. Germline V lookup: CDR1 SGHNT, CDR2 YYREEE (reference sequence). CDR3 in amino acids: CASSSGTENQETQYF. The CDR3 region has the DNA TGTGCCAGCAGCTCAGGGACAGAGAACCAAGAGACCCAGTACTTC.

V gene TRBV6-1 combines with J gene TRBJ1-5; no clear D gene. V was cut by 0 bases and J by 6 bases, with 0 bases left in between. The CDR3 runs to 11 residues. Per the germline V gene, CDR1 is MNHNS and CDR2 is SASEGT. Written as DNA, the CDR3 is TGTGCCAGCAGTGAAGCTCAGCCCCAGCATTTT. It specifies CASSEAQPQHF.